A single T cell receptor beta chain is shown here with its context. Its target is unknown. Profiled with immunoSEQ multiplex PCR; TCRdb holds only in-frame clones, not every one. The sample includes 23,000 or so clones, 77% of them seen just once. These data belong to a study of OX40 agonist ivuxolimab in advanced cancers. Study summary: The treatment was a fully human IgG2 OX40 agonist, ivuxolimab. In three patients, partial responses were observed, one with hepatocellular carcinoma and two with cutaneous melanoma. Study observations and caveats: In general, CD8+ T cells held more expanded clones than CD4+ did, on average.

This CDR3 comprises 16 residues. CDR1 is SGHRS, CDR2 YFSETQ, per germline. Trimming stripped 5 bases from V and 2 bases from J, with 18 bases between. V and J are TRBV5-1 and TRBJ2-3; perhaps TRBD1 as D (6 bases). The source material was CD4+ or CD8+ T cells sorted from blood, sampled in a trial of the OX40 agonist ivuxolimab. This sequence was found in an adult with an advanced solid tumor such as melanoma, head and neck, liver or kidney cancer. DNA for the CDR3: TGCGCCAGCAGACTCCCTCGGGACATCAACACAGATACGCAGTATTTT. It codes for CASRLPRDINTDTQYF.